Listed below are T cell receptor beta chains from one sample, sequenced in a study of shared clonotypes between healthy human individuals. The protocol was immunoSEQ multiplex PCR, while the TCRdb copy is restricted to in-frame clones and leaves out a portion. This table has about 2.1 million clones, roughly 91% appearing once. The sequenced sample was naive CD8+ T cells from PBMCs. These receptors originate from a man younger than 35 in good health. Some clones in this sample may be carry-over from other donors' samples. CDR3s include the opening cysteine and the closing phenylalanine or tryptophan. The order of the fields is J gene, V gene, clone size, D gene, CDR3 DNA, CDR3 protein. D genes are given only for firm matches. Rows give clone size only sometimes, using once, few, many, or a class for an expanded clone.

TRBJ2-1 TRBV12-1 . . TGTGCCAGCAGCTTTGCATCGGGAGGGATAAATGAGCAGTTCTTC CASSFASGGINEQFF
TRBJ1-5 TRBV6-1 . . TGTGCCAGCAGTGAGTATCCCGATCAGCCCCAGCATTTT CASSEYPDQPQHF
TRBJ2-1 TRBV27 . . TGTGCCAGCAGTCCCACCGACTACAATGAGCAGTTCTTC CASSPTDYNEQFF
TRBJ1-1 TRBV27 . TRBD1 TGTGCCAGCAGTTTATCCCGGCGACAGGGGGGAATGAACACTGAAGCTTTCTTT CASSLSRRQGGMNTEAFF
TRBJ2-3 TRBV9 . . TGTGCCAGCAGCCCTAGTGGGCAGCTAGCCACAGATACGCAGTATTTT CASSPSGQLATDTQYF
TRBJ1-1 TRBV6-6 . . TGTGCCAGCAGTTACGTATCGGGGGCCGCTGAAGCTTTCTTT CASSYVSGAAEAFF
TRBJ2-7 TRBV28 . . TGTGCCAGCAGTTGGGGGGGCCGGGGCTCCTACGAGCAGTACTTC CASSWGGRGSYEQYF
TRBJ2-1 TRBV6-1 . TRBD1 TGTGCCAGCAGTCACGACAGGGGGACCTACAATGAGCAGTTCTTC CASSHDRGTYNEQFF
TRBJ1-5 TRBV6-5 once . TGTGCCAGCAGCGCGGGCGCTAGCAATCAGCCCCAGCATTTT CASSAGASNQPQHF
TRBJ2-1 TRBV28 . . TGTGCCAGCAGCCCCACAGGGGGGGGTGAGCAGTTCTTC CASSPTGGGEQFF
TRBJ2-1 TRBV5-1 . . TGCGCCAGCAGCTGGGACATTGGCGGGAGAGGGTACAATGAGCAGTTCTTC CASSWDIGGRGYNEQFF
TRBJ2-7 TRBV27 . TRBD2 TGTGCCAGCAGTCCTAGGACTAGCTACTACGAGCAGTACTTC CASSPRTSYYEQYF
TRBJ1-1 TRBV27 . . TGTGCCAGCAGTCTAAGGACAGTGCCCACTGAAGCTTTCTTT CASSLRTVPTEAFF
TRBJ2-7 TRBV9 . . TGTGCCAGCAGCGTAGCTCTGGCAGGGGATTCCGAGCAGTACTTC CASSVALAGDSEQYF
TRBJ1-4 TRBV6-5 . . TGTGCCAGCAGTTACCAAACCGCAGGAAAACTGTTTTTT CASSYQTAGKLFF
TRBJ1-3 TRBV7-2 . . TGTGCCAGCAGCTCAACCGGGGCCGCGGGAAACACCATATATTTT CASSSTGAAGNTIYF
TRBJ2-5 TRBV10-3 once . TGTGCCATCAGTCCCACGATGGGGCTGGGGGCTGGGGAGTCGGAGACCCAGTACTTC CAISPTMGLGAGESETQYF
TRBJ1-1 TRBV27 . . TGTGCCAGCAGTTTGGGGTTGACGGGCACTGAAGCTTTCTTT CASSLGLTGTEAFF
TRBJ2-7 TRBV5-1 . . TGCGCCAGCAGCCACGGATCTCTTTACGAGCAGTACTTC CASSHGSLYEQYF
TRBJ2-5 TRBV6-1 . TRBD1 TGTGCCAGCACCCCGGACAGGATCCAAGAGACCCAGTACTTC CASTPDRIQETQYF
TRBJ2-3 TRBV9 . TRBD1 TGTGCCAGCAGCTCCAACAGGGGATCGGGCACAGATACGCAGTATTTT CASSSNRGSGTDTQYF
TRBJ1-4 TRBV5-1 . TRBD1 TGCGCCAGCAGCTTGGGACAGGGGCGCGAAAAACTGTTTTTT CASSLGQGREKLFF
TRBJ2-7 TRBV28 . . TGTGCCAGCAGTTTTCAGGTGTTGGAGGAGTACGAGCAGTACTTC CASSFQVLEEYEQYF
TRBJ2-2 TRBV7-2 . TRBD2 TGTGCCAGCAGCGGCAACGCGGGACTAAACACCGGGGAGCTGTTTTTT CASSGNAGLNTGELFF
TRBJ2-7 TRBV2 . . TGTGCCAGCACGTCAGCCGCCCCCTACGAGCAGTACTTC CASTSAAPYEQYF
TRBJ2-1 TRBV9 . . TGTGCCAGCAGCGTCGATCCGAGCTCCTACAATGAGCAGTTCTTC CASSVDPSSYNEQFF
TRBJ2-5 TRBV7-8 . . TGTGCCAGCAGCCTCCGGTATCGAGAGACCCAGTACTTC CASSLRYRETQYF
TRBJ1-1 TRBV19 . . TGTGCCAGTAGTCCAGATCGGGGGGCCACTGAAGCTTTCTTT CASSPDRGATEAFF
TRBJ2-5 TRBV15 . . TGTGCCACCAGCAGATGGACTTTAACAGAAAAAGAGACCCAGTACTTC CATSRWTLTEKETQYF
TRBJ2-7 TRBV4-3 . TRBD2 TGCGCCAGCAGCCAAGATCGGGGTAGCGGGGGGTACGAGCAGTACTTC CASSQDRGSGGYEQYF
TRBJ1-1 TRBV10-3 . . TGTGCCATCAGTGACCCAGGAGGAAGCACTGAAGCTTTCTTT CAISDPGGSTEAFF
TRBJ1-1 TRBV4-3 . TRBD1 TGCGCCAGCACCCACCGGGAGGGGGCAGGAACTGAAGCTTTCTTT CASTHREGAGTEAFF
TRBJ1-5 TRBV19 . . TGTGCCAGTAGTATCAGCCAGCCTAGCAATCAGCCCCAGCATTTT CASSISQPSNQPQHF
TRBJ2-1 TRBV19 . . TGTGCCAGTATTGGGGCCGGGGTCGAGCAGTTCTTC CASIGAGVEQFF
TRBJ2-2 TRBV11-2 . . TGTGCCAGCAGCTCCTACAGTGAGGGGCCCGGGGAGCTGTTTTTT CASSSYSEGPGELFF
TRBJ2-1 TRBV2 . TRBD2 TGTGCCAGAAGGACTAGCGGGAGGGATAACGAGCAGTTCTTC CARRTSGRDNEQFF
TRBJ2-7 TRBV9 . . TGTGCCAGCAGCGCGGAAACCGGGACCCCTTCCTACGAGCAGTACTTC CASSAETGTPSYEQYF
TRBJ2-7 TRBV6-5 . TRBD1 TGTGCCAGCAGTTTTTACAGGGGGCGGCCCTACGAGCAGTACTTC CASSFYRGRPYEQYF
TRBJ2-7 TRBV6-1 once TRBD1 TGTGCCAGCCGGGACAGACCCTACGAGCAGTACTTC CASRDRPYEQYF
TRBJ2-3 TRBV5-1 . TRBD2 TGCGCCAGCAGCGGACCGGGACTAGCGGGACGCACAGATACGCAGTATTTT CASSGPGLAGRTDTQYF
TRBJ2-3 TRBV9 . TRBD2 TGTGCCAGCAGCGTAGTAAGCGGGAGGATCACAGATACGCAGTATTTT CASSVVSGRITDTQYF
TRBJ2-7 TRBV4-2 . . TGTGCCAGCAGCAAGAGGGCTGGTCTCTACGAGCAGTACTTC CASSKRAGLYEQYF